This record concerns one T cell receptor beta chain sequence. This specimen belongs to a study of tissue T cells after allogeneic stem cell transplantation. V dropped 7 bases and J dropped 6 bases, with 12 bases sitting between them. The CDR3 runs to 12 residues. Germline-derived CDR1 and CDR2 are SNHLY and FYNNEI. CDR3 sequences, V/J genes, frequencies and template counts came from survey-depth TCRbeta sequencing. TCRdb keeps only in-frame clones here, not all; method: immunoSEQ multiplex PCR. Among about 40,000 clones listed, roughly 90% were seen once. Sample: blood, taken before transplantation. The receptor comes from a woman aged 40-70 years who later had graft-versus-host disease after an allogeneic stem cell transplant. The chain combines TRBV2 with TRBJ1-1; D perhaps matches TRBD1 (6 bases). For the CDR3, the DNA is TGTGCCAGCAACCCAAACAGGGCTGAAGCTTTCTTT. It codes for CASNPNRAEAFF.